The rows below give T cell receptor beta chains drawn from one sample of a study of T cell responses to AZD1222 COVID-19 vaccine. Measured with immunoSEQ multiplex PCR; TCRdb has only the in-frame clones, and not every one. The data show some 150,000 clones, with about nine tenths seen just once and about 1.7% held by the top ten. The sequences come from peripheral blood, collected on day 0 of AZD1222 vaccination. The source is an adult in good health. The CDR3 runs from the conserved cysteine through the conserved F or W. The order of the fields is J gene, clone size, V gene, D gene, CDR3 protein. D genes are given only for firm matches. Clone size, where shown, is once, few, many, or a class for clones that have expanded.

J: TRBJ1-4; size: NA; V: TRBV27; D: NA; CDR3: CASSSPDKDEKLFF
J: TRBJ1-3; size: NA; V: TRBV25-1; D: NA; CDR3: CASSPRRSGNTIYF
J: TRBJ1-1; size: NA; V: TRBV5-5; D: NA; CDR3: CASSLGVDTEAFF
J: TRBJ2-3; size: NA; V: TRBV5-1; D: NA; CDR3: CASSVQDFSSTDTQYF
J: TRBJ1-1; size: NA; V: TRBV5-6; D: NA; CDR3: CASSLLRDMNTEAFF
J: TRBJ2-7; size: NA; V: TRBV5-4; D: NA; CDR3: CASSTTYEQYF
J: TRBJ1-5; size: NA; V: TRBV5-6; D: NA; CDR3: CASSLRGISNQPQHF
J: TRBJ1-1; size: NA; V: TRBV6-5; D: NA; CDR3: CASSYSAGTEAFF
J: TRBJ2-1; size: NA; V: TRBV4-2; D: TRBD2; CDR3: CASSHETSGSWNEQFF
J: TRBJ2-7; size: NA; V: TRBV19; D: NA; CDR3: CASSLRTEYEQYF
J: TRBJ2-7; size: once; V: TRBV6-5; D: TRBD1; CDR3: CASSYADRGEQYF
J: TRBJ2-1; size: once; V: TRBV30; D: TRBD2; CDR3: CAWSPRTSGIYNEQFF
J: TRBJ1-4; size: NA; V: TRBV7-9; D: NA; CDR3: CASSFKVNEKLFF
J: TRBJ2-1; size: NA; V: TRBV2; D: TRBD2; CDR3: CASSGSGLAEFNEQFF
J: TRBJ2-7; size: NA; V: TRBV6-5; D: NA; CDR3: CASSYDDYEQYF
J: TRBJ1-2; size: NA; V: TRBV6-5; D: NA; CDR3: CASSYSTRHGYTF
J: TRBJ2-5; size: NA; V: TRBV10-1; D: TRBD2; CDR3: CASSDPWVSASGRYETQYF
J: TRBJ2-1; size: NA; V: TRBV28; D: TRBD2; CDR3: CASSLRFASGRREQFF
J: TRBJ2-1; size: NA; V: TRBV29-1; D: NA; CDR3: CSVESDNYNEQFF
J: TRBJ1-3; size: NA; V: TRBV7-9; D: TRBD1; CDR3: CASSLGQDLNTIYF
J: TRBJ2-1; size: once; V: TRBV11-2; D: TRBD2; CDR3: CASSFGLAGGHHNEQFF
J: TRBJ1-5; size: NA; V: TRBV6-5; D: TRBD1; CDR3: CASSRSDRGGQPQHF
J: TRBJ2-3; size: NA; V: TRBV5-1; D: NA; CDR3: CASSLAALGLLRGDTDTQYF
J: TRBJ2-1; size: NA; V: TRBV5-1; D: TRBD1; CDR3: CASSLVQGRNSYNEQFF
J: TRBJ2-1; size: once; V: TRBV7-9; D: NA; CDR3: CASSREFYRYNEQFF
J: TRBJ1-5; size: NA; V: TRBV19; D: TRBD1; CDR3: CASSVTGSGTNQPQHF
J: TRBJ1-1; size: NA; V: TRBV14; D: TRBD1; CDR3: CASSRPGGSGTEAFF
J: TRBJ2-7; size: NA; V: TRBV29-1; D: TRBD1; CDR3: CSVYGQGGYEQYF
J: TRBJ1-1; size: NA; V: TRBV2; D: NA; CDR3: CASSGTKSEAFF
J: TRBJ1-5; size: NA; V: TRBV7-9; D: TRBD1; CDR3: CASSMGDSPVQPQHF
J: TRBJ1-2; size: NA; V: TRBV9; D: NA; CDR3: CASSVGNQGNYGYTF
J: TRBJ2-7; size: NA; V: TRBV7-2; D: NA; CDR3: CASSGRASNFYEQYF
J: TRBJ2-2; size: NA; V: TRBV4-2; D: NA; CDR3: CASSQLGVEGNTGELFF
J: TRBJ1-5; size: NA; V: TRBV9; D: TRBD1; CDR3: CASSPTGGHQPQHF
J: TRBJ1-2; size: NA; V: TRBV12-3/TRBV12-4; D: TRBD1; CDR3: CASSRTGYGYTF
J: TRBJ2-7; size: NA; V: TRBV25-1; D: NA; CDR3: CASSQLVAGLYEQYF
J: TRBJ1-6; size: NA; V: TRBV7-3; D: NA; CDR3: CASSFQRDPNSPLHF
J: TRBJ2-7; size: NA; V: TRBV5-3; D: TRBD2; CDR3: CARSSSGSRVYEQYF